This T cell receptor beta chain originates from a study of blood T cells in healthy people across ages. Overall study results and limits: No one knew whether donors had CMV, which possibly confounded expanded clonotype changes.

Together with a sample-barcoded 5' primer, a J-beta primer mix was included in a second PCR lasting roughly 7 to 11 cycles. TCRdb fed the 5' RACE reads into MiXCR, producing one record per CDR3 protein. Of about 1 million distinct CDR3 sequences listed, 35% to 50% are singletons. On this clonotype: Its matching antigen is unknown.

Trimming took off 6 bases at V and 2 bases at J, with 14 bases between the two ends. In germline, CDR1 is SQVTM, CDR2 ANQGSEA. The CDR3 is made up of 14 amino acids. This TCR was sampled from a woman aged 60-75 years in good health. The chain employs TRBV29-1 and TRBJ2-1, with unresolved D. The source material was blood. For the CDR3, the DNA is TGCAGCGTCCCGACAAGATCCGCCTACAATGAGCAGTTCTTC. Translating it yields CSVPTRSAYNEQFF.